This T cell receptor (beta chain) was sequenced for a study of stem cell transplantation in POMP-related autoinflammatory disease. In the study overall: Pre-transplant patients had naive-skewed CD4+ T cells and few CD8+ T cells. Study-wide results and caveats: Fewer unique TRB V-J gene pairings were identified in patients with PRAID.

About this clone: Its antigen remains unknown.

Germline assignment: CDR1 WNHNN and CDR2 SYGVQD (reference sequence). V shed 1 base, J shed 5 bases, and the junction held 4 bases outside the gene matches. The CDR3 loop spans 15 amino acids. PRAID featured immunodeficiency plus autoinflammation. TCRdb keeps only in-frame clones here, not all; method: immunoSEQ multiplex PCR. Found here are roughly 8,900 clones, about 88% of them singletons; the top ten hold roughly 12%. The TCR was taken from a human patient with POMP-related autoinflammation and immune dysregulation (PRAID). These T cells may partly come from the graft donor. The genes are TRBV10-1 and TRBJ2-1; 8 bases align to TRBD2. Sequenced here: CD8+ T cells from PBMCs, sampled after stem cell transplantation. The CDR3 loop is CASSEFSGANNEQFF. The CDR3 DNA reads TGCGCCAGCAGTGAGTTTAGCGGGGCGAACAATGAGCAGTTCTTC.